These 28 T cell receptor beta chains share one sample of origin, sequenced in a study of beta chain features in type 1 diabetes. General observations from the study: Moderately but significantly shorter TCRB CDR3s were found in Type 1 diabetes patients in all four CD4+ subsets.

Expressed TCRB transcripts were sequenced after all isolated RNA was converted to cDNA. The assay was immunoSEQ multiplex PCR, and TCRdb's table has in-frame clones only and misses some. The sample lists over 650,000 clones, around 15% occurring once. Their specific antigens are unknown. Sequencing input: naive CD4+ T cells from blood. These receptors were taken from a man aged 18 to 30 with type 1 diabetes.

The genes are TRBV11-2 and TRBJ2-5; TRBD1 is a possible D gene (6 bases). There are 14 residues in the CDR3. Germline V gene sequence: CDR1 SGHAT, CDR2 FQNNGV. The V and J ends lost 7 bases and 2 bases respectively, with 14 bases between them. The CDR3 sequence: CASNDQGSQETQYF. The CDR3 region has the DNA TGTGCCAGCAACGATCAGGGGTCTCAAGAGACCCAGTACTTC.

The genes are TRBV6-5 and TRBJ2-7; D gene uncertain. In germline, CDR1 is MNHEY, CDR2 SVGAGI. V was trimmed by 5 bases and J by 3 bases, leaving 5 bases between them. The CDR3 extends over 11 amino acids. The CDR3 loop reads CASSQLYEQYF. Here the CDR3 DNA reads TGTGCCAGCAGTCAACTCTACGAGCAGTACTTC.

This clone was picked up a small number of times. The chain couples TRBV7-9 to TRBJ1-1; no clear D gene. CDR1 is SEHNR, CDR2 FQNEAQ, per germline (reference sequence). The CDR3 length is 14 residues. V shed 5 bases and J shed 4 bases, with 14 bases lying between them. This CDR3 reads CASSGTGVTTEAFF. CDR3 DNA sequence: TGTGCCAGCAGCGGTACGGGAGTCACCACTGAAGCTTTCTTT.

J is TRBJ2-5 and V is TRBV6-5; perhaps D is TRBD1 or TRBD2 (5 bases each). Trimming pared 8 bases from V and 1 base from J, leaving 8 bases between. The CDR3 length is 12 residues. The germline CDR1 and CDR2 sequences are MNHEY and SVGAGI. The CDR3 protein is CASHGAQETQYF. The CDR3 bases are TGTGCCAGCCACGGGGCCCAAGAGACCCAGTACTTC.

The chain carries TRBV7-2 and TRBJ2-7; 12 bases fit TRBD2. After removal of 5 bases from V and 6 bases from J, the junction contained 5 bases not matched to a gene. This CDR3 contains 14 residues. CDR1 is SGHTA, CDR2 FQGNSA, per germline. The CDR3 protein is CASSLGLAGSEQYF. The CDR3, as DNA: TGTGCCAGCAGCCTAGGACTAGCGGGATCCGAGCAGTACTTC.

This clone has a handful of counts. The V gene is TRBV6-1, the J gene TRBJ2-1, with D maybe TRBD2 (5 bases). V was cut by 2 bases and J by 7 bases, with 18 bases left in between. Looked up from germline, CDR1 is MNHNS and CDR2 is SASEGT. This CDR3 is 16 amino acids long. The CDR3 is CASSEKGGHGWNEQFF. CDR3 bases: TGTGCCAGCAGTGAAAAAGGCGGGCATGGTTGGAATGAGCAGTTCTTC.

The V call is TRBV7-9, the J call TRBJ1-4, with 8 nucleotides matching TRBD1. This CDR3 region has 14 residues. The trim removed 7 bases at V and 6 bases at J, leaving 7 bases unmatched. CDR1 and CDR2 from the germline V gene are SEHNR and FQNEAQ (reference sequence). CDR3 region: CASTPGQDYEKLFF. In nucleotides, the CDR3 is TGTGCCAGCACGCCGGGACAGGATTATGAAAAACTGTTTTTT.

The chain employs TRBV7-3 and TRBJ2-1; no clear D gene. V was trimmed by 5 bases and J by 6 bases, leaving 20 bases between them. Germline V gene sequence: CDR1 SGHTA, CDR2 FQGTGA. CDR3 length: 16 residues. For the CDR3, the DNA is TGTGCCAGCAGCCCATTCAGATGGGGAAAAGGCAATGAGCAGTTCTTC. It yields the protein CASSPFRWGKGNEQFF.

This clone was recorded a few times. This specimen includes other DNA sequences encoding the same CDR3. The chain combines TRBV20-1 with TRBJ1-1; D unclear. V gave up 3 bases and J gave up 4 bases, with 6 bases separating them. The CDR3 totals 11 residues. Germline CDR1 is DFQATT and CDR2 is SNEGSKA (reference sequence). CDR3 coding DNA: TGCAGTGCTAGTCGGGGCACTGAAGCTTTCTTT. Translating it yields CSASRGTEAFF.

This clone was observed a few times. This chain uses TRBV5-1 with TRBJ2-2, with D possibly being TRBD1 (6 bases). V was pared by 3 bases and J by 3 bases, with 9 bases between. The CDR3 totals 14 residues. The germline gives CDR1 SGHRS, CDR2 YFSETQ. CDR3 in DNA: TGCGCCAGCAGCTCCGGACAGTACACCGGGGAGCTGTTTTTT. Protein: CASSSGQYTGELFF.

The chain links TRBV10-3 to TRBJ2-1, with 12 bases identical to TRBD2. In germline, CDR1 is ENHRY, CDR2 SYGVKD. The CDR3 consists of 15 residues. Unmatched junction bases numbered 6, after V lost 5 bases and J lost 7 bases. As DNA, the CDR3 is TGTGCCATCAGTTTCCGACTAGCGGGAGTGAATGAGCAGTTCTTC. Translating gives CAISFRLAGVNEQFF.

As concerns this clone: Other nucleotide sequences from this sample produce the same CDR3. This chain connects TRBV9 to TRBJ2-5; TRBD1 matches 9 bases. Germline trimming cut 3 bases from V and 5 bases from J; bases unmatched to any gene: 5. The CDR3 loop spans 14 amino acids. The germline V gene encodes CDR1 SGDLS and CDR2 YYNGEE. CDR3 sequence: CASSADRGGETQYF. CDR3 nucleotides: TGTGCCAGCAGCGCGGACAGGGGTGGGGAGACCCAGTACTTC. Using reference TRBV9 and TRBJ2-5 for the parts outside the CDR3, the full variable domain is DSGVTQTPKHLITATGQRVTLRCSPRSGDLSVYWYQQSLDQGLQFLIQYYNGEERAKGNILERFSAQQFPDLHSELNLSSLELGDSALYFCASSADRGGETQYFGPGTRLLVL.

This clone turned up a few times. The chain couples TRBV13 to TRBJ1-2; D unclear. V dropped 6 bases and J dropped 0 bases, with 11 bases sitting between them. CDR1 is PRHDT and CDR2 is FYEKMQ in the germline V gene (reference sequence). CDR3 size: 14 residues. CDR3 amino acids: CASRKVGTNYGYTF. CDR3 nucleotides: TGTGCCAGCAGAAAGGTTGGGACTAACTATGGCTACACCTTC.

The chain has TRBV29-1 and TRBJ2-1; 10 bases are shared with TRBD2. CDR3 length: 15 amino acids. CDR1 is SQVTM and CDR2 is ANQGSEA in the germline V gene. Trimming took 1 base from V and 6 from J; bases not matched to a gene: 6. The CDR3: CSVEGLAGDLNEQFF. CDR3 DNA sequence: TGCAGCGTTGAAGGTCTAGCGGGAGATCTCAATGAGCAGTTCTTC.

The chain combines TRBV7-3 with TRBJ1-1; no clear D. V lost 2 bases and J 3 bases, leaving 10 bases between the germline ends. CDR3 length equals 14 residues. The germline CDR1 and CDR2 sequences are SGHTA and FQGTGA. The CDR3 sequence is CASSLATGDTEAFF. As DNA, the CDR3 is TGTGCCAGCAGCTTAGCAACCGGGGACACTGAAGCTTTCTTT.

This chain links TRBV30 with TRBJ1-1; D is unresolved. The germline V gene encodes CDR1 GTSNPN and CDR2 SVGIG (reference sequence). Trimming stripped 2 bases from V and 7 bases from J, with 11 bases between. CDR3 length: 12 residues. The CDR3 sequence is CAWSSWANEAFF. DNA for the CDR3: TGTGCCTGGAGTTCATGGGCGAATGAAGCTTTCTTT.

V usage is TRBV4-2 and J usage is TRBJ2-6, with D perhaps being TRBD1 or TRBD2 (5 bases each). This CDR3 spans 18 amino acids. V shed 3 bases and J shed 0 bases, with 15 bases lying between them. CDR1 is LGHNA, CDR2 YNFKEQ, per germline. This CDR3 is CASSQGQGGGSGANVLTF. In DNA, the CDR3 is TGTGCCAGCAGCCAGGGCCAGGGTGGGGGCTCTGGGGCCAACGTCCTGACTTTC.

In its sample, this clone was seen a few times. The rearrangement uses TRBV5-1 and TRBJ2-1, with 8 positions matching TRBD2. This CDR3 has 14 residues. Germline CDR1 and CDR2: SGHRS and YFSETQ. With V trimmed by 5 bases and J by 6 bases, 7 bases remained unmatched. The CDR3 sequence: CASSSQSGSNEQFF. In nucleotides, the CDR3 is TGCGCCAGCAGTAGCCAGAGCGGGAGCAATGAGCAGTTCTTC.

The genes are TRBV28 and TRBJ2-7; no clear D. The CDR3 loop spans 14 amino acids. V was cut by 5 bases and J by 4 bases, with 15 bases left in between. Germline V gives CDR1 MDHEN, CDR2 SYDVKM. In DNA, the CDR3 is TGTGCCAGCAGTCGGTTTGGCCCCGGTTACGAGCAGTACTTC. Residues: CASSRFGPGYEQYF.

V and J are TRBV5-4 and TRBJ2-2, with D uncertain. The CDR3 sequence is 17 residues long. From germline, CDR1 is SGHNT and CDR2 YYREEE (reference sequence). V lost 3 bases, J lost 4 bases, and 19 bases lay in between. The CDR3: CASSSYGGPGFTGELFF. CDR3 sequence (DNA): TGTGCCAGCAGCTCCTATGGTGGGCCTGGGTTCACCGGGGAGCTGTTTTTT.

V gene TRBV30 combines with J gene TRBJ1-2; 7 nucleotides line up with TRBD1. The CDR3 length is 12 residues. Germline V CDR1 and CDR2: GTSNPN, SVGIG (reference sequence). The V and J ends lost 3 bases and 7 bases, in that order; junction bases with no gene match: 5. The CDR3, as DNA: TGTGCCTGGAGGAAGGGGGCGTCTGGCTACACCTTC. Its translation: CAWRKGASGYTF.

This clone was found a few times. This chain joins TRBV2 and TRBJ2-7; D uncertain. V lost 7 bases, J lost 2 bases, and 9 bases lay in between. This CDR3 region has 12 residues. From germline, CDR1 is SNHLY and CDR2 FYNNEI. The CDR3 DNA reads TGTGCCAGCAAATCAGATACCTACGAGCAGTACTTC. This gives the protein CASKSDTYEQYF.

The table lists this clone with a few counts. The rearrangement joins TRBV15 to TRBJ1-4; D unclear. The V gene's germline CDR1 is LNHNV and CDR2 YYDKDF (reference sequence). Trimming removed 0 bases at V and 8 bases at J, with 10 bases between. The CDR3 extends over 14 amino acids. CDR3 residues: CATSRDLIGEKLFF. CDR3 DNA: TGTGCCACCAGCAGAGACTTGATCGGCGAAAAACTGTTTTTT. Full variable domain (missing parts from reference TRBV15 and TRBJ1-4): DAMVIQNPRYQVTQFGKPVTLSCSQTLNHNVMYWYQQKSSQAPKLLFHYYDKDFNNEADTPDNFQSRRPNTSFCFLDIRSPGLGDTAMYLCATSRDLIGEKLFFGSGTQLSVL.

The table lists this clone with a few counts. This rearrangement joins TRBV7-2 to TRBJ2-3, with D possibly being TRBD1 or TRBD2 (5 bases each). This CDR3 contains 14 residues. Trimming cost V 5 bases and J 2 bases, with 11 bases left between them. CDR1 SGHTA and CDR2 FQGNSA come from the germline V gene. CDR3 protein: CASSRGALTDTQYF. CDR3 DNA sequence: TGTGCCAGCAGCCGAGGGGCTCTCACAGATACGCAGTATTTT.

The CDR3 sequence: CASSYSREVDYEQYF. Here the CDR3 DNA reads TGTGCCAGCAGTTACTCGCGGGAGGTGGACTACGAGCAGTACTTC. The chain is built from TRBV6-6 and TRBJ2-7; 8 nucleotides align to TRBD2. Germline CDR1 reads MNHNY; CDR2 reads SVGAGI (reference sequence). V shed 0 bases, J shed 3 bases, and the junction held 4 bases outside the gene matches. The CDR3 consists of 15 residues.

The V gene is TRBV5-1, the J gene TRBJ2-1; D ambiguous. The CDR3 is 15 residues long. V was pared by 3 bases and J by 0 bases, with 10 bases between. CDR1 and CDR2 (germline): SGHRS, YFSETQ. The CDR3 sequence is CASSSGRSSYNEQFF. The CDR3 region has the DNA TGCGCCAGCAGCTCCGGACGGAGCTCCTACAATGAGCAGTTCTTC.

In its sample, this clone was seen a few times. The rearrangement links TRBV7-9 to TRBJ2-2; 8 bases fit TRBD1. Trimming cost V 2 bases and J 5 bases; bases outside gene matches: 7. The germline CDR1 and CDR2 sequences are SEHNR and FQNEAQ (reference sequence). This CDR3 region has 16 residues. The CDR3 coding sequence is TGTGCCAGCAGCTTAATCGGACAGGGTCGAACCGGGGAGCTGTTTTTT. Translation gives CASSLIGQGRTGELFF.

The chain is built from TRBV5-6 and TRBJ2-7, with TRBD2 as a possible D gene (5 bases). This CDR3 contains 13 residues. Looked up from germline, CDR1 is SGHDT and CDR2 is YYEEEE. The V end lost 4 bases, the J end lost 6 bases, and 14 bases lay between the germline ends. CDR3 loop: CASSRRSGGEQYF. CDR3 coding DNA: TGTGCCAGCAGCCGCCGAAGCGGTGGCGAGCAGTACTTC. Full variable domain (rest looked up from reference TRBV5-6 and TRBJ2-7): DAGVTQSPTHLIKTRGQQVTLRCSPKSGHDTVSWYQQALGQGPQFIFQYYEEEERQRGNFPDRFSGHQFPNYSSELNVNALLLGDSALYLCASSRRSGGEQYFGPGTRLTVT.